The clone carrying this T cell receptor beta chain was seen a few times. The record originates from a study of blood T cell repertoires in COVID-19. Study-level background: The origin of the acute and convalescent COVID-19 samples was the United States, Italy and Spain. The analysed material was cDNA or gDNA that came from T cells, B-cell-depleted T cells, or PBMCs.

As originally analysed: Estimation of nucleated cell counts relied on the amplification of reference gene primers. Sequenced by immunoSEQ multiplex PCR; TCRdb stores in-frame clones only, minus some. V and J calls and clone size come straight from that table; D and trimming were deduced from the DNA. The repertoire holds over 150,000 clones, with over 60% as singletons. In germline, CDR1 is LNHDA, CDR2 SQIVND (reference sequence). The germline V and J ends were trimmed by 11 bases and 7 bases, with 9 bases remaining between them. This CDR3 comprises 10 residues. The sample taken for sequencing was peripheral blood. The chain employs TRBV19 and TRBJ1-5, with D perhaps TRBD1 (5 bases). This sequence originates from an elderly woman with acute or convalescent COVID-19. CDR3: CAGGGQPQHF. CDR3 nucleotides: TGTGCCGGGGGGGGACAGCCCCAGCATTTT.